The T cell receptor (beta chain) described here comes from a study of beta chain features in type 1 diabetes. Study-wide results and limits: In cDNA sequencing, cells with high TCR expression could be over-represented. Within each of all four CD4+ subsets, Type 1 diabetes patients had TCRB CDR3s that were moderately but significantly shorter. Patients' naive, central memory and regulatory TCRB repertoires appeared more alike than those of healthy donors. Individuals with type 1 diabetes displayed fewer insertions and more deletions at VDJ junctions.

This CDR3 is built from 14 residues. Trimming removed 0 bases from V and 0 bases from J, with 4 bases in between. Germline V gene sequence: CDR1 SGDLS, CDR2 YYNGEE. The isolated RNA, all of it, was reverse transcribed, so expressed TCRB transcripts were what got sequenced. Profiling relied on immunoSEQ multiplex PCR, and the TCRdb table lists in-frame clones only, not all of them. The table shows around 690,000 clones, with 9.5% to 15% occurring only once. Comments on this clone: Its matching antigen is unknown. Within the sample, other DNA sequences also encode this same CDR3.

This chain links TRBV9 with TRBJ1-5; D not resolved. Input material: naive CD4+ T cells from blood. The clonotype originates from a man aged 25 to 40 with type 1 diabetes. The DNA for the CDR3 is TGTGCCAGCAGCGTAGGGATTAGCAATCAGCCCCAGCATTTT. It specifies CASSVGISNQPQHF.